This TCR beta chain is from a study of long-term antiretroviral therapy in people with HIV. Each participant with HIV received care in the United States. Germline-derived CDR1 and CDR2 are MGHRA and YSYEKL. Trimming left V 0 bases short and J 8 bases short, with 7 bases between. The CDR3 contains 12 residues. It was version v3.0 of the immunoSEQ assay that was run at survey level. Clones were read by immunoSEQ multiplex PCR, and TCRdb kept only the in-frame ones, dropping some. In the table there are about 34,000 clones, roughly 85% of which are singletons. Regarding this clone: What it binds is not known.

Findings of the study overall: Pre-ART-expanded clones dominated the repertoire at all time points. Information on adherence to ART, viral resistance or therapy changes was unavailable.

The chain joins TRBV4-1 to TRBJ1-2; D ambiguous. This sequence originates from a man younger than 35 with HIV. This specimen consisted of unsorted PBMCs, obtained 1.1 years after starting antiretroviral therapy. This CDR3 is CASSQDAEGYTF. Written as DNA, the CDR3 is TGCGCCAGCAGCCAAGACGCGGAAGGCTACACCTTC.